The 26 T cell receptor beta chains below all came from one sample that was sequenced in a study of human T cells and chemical hapten exposure. Indicated time point: patch test 2, 6 weeks after DPC sensitization. Treatment described: therapeutic diphenylcyclopropenone sensitization with weekly scalp DPC. MiXCR was run by TCRdb on the RACE reads, yielding one entry per CDR3 protein. The table records some 79,000 distinct CDR3 sequences, about 10% of them present only once. The starting material was whole blood, obtained in connection with sensitization to the hapten diphenylcyclopropenone (DPC). The receptors were sampled from a woman aged 45 to 65 with alopecia areata. Some clones in this sample may be carry-over from other donors' samples.

The chain combines TRBV29-1 with TRBJ2-1; possible D gene TRBD1, 5 bases. Germline lookup yields CDR1 SQVTM and CDR2 ANQGSEA. The CDR3 length is 13 residues. Trimming cost V 1 base and J 4 bases, with 8 bases left between them. CDR3 sequence: CSVEVDSYNEQFF. In DNA form, the CDR3 reads TGCAGCGTTGAAGTCGACAGTTACAATGAGCAGTTCTTC.

This clonotype occurred a few times. This chain connects TRBV7-9 to TRBJ2-1; unclear D gene. The ends were cut back, 2 bases at V and 8 bases at J, with 16 bases in the middle. CDR1 is SEHNR and CDR2 is FQNEAQ in the germline V gene (reference sequence). This CDR3 spans 15 amino acids. CDR3: CASSLMYQEQYEQFF. The CDR3 DNA follows: TGTGCCAGCAGCTTAATGTACCAGGAGCAGTATGAGCAGTTCTTC.

The gene calls are TRBV11-2 and TRBJ2-1; no clear D gene. The CDR3 has 12 amino acids. Germline assignment: CDR1 SGHAT and CDR2 FQNNGV. V was pared by 1 base and J by 9 bases, with 7 bases between. Written as DNA, the CDR3 is TGTGCCAGCAGCTTAGTGGGCGGTGAGCAGTTCTTC. Amino acid sequence: CASSLVGGEQFF.

This clonotype was seen a handful of times. The chain is built from TRBV4-3 and TRBJ2-1, with TRBD2 identical over 7 bases. Germline-derived CDR1 and CDR2 are LGHNA and YSLEER. The trim removed 3 bases at V and 7 bases at J, leaving 21 bases unmatched. The length of the CDR3 is 19 residues. Here the CDR3 DNA reads TGCGCCAGCAGCCAGCGAACCCCGGGAGGCGTTTTGGCTCGGAATGAGCAGTTCTTC. Amino acid sequence: CASSQRTPGGVLARNEQFF.

This clonotype came up many times. CDR3 DNA sequence: TGTGCCAGCAGTCACGTGGAGACCCAGTACTTC. It is translated as CASSHVETQYF. The J gene is TRBJ2-5, the V gene TRBV6-5; no clear D gene. Looked up from germline, CDR1 is MNHEY and CDR2 is SVGAGI. The CDR3 spans 11 residues. The ends were cut back, 5 bases at V and 5 bases at J, with 6 bases in the middle.

This clonotype was observed many times. The chain recombines TRBV7-2 with TRBJ1-2; no firm D call. The V end was cut by 1 base, the J end by 4 bases, with 13 bases between. The CDR3 extends over 15 amino acids. Per germline, CDR1 SGHTA and CDR2 FQGNSA. CDR3 in amino acids: CASSLGTNGPYGYTF. For the CDR3, the DNA is TGTGCCAGCAGCTTAGGCACAAACGGACCCTATGGCTACACCTTC.

This clonotype was counted at least ten times. V is TRBV6-6 and J is TRBJ2-5; D gene uncertain. The V and J ends lost 0 bases and 3 bases respectively, with 5 bases between them. The CDR3 sequence is 13 residues long. From germline, CDR1 is MNHNY and CDR2 SVGAGI (reference sequence). In DNA, the CDR3 is TGTGCCAGCAGTTACTCAGGCAAAGAGACCCAGTACTTC. It translates to CASSYSGKETQYF.

This clonotype was recorded many times. This chain connects TRBV14 to TRBJ2-7; 9 bases match TRBD1. V gave up 2 bases and J gave up 8 bases; unmatched junction bases: 7. The CDR3 has 14 residues. Germline V CDR1 and CDR2: SGHDN, FVKESK. This CDR3 is CASSQTGGDFKQYF. DNA of the CDR3: TGTGCCAGCAGCCAAACAGGGGGCGATTTTAAGCAGTACTTC.

CDR3 nucleotides: TGTGCCATCAGTGAGCCGGGACAGGGGAAAAACATTCAGTACTTC. Translation: CAISEPGQGKNIQYF. The gene calls are TRBV10-3 and TRBJ2-4, with TRBD1 identical over 10 bases. The germline gives CDR1 ENHRY, CDR2 SYGVKD. J lost 4 bases, V lost 2 bases, and 2 bases had no gene match. The CDR3 has 15 amino acids.

This clonotype came up once. This chain connects TRBV20-1 to TRBJ2-2, with D perhaps being TRBD1 or TRBD2 (5 bases each). V lost 0 bases to trimming and J lost 3 bases, with 8 bases between them. The CDR3 loop spans 14 amino acids. Germline-derived CDR1 and CDR2 are DFQATT and SNEGSKA (reference sequence). Here the CDR3 DNA reads TGCAGTGCTAGAGATGGGACGCACACCGGGGAGCTGTTTTTT. Protein: CSARDGTHTGELFF.

Many counts were recorded for this clonotype. This chain uses TRBV10-3 with TRBJ1-2, with 11 bases lining up with TRBD1. Germline V gives CDR1 ENHRY, CDR2 SYGVKD. CDR3 length: 15 residues. After removal of 6 bases from V and 7 bases from J, the junction contained 10 bases not matched to a gene. For the CDR3, the DNA is TGTGCCATCAGCCCCGGGACAGGGGGGATAAGTGGCTACACCTTC. Translating gives CAISPGTGGISGYTF.

About this clonotype: One base away lies a much larger clone, so this may be a sequencing read error. The chain joins TRBV7-2 to TRBJ2-3; 11 nucleotides agree with TRBD2. The CDR3 has 16 residues. In germline, CDR1 is SGHTA, CDR2 FQGNSA. CDR3 in amino acids: CAGSLTSGSAADTQYF. Written as DNA, the CDR3 is TGTGCCGGCAGCTTAACTAGCGGGAGTGCTGCAGATACGCAGTATTTT.

This clonotype was observed a handful of times. V is TRBV11-3 and J is TRBJ2-7; 8 positions match TRBD2. CDR3 length equals 14 residues. From germline, CDR1 is SGHNT and CDR2 YENEEA. V trimming: 2 bases; J trimming: 7 bases; junction bases outside the gene matches: 7. This chain's CDR3 is CASSLIAGSNEQYF. The CDR3 nucleotides read TGTGCCAGCAGCTTAATAGCGGGAAGTAATGAGCAGTACTTC.

This clonotype was observed many times. The chain couples TRBV6-2 or TRBV6-3 to TRBJ2-1, with D perhaps TRBD2 (5 bases). The length of the CDR3 is 15 residues. Germline V gene sequence: CDR1 MNHEY, CDR2 SVGEGT. The germline V and J ends were trimmed by 6 bases and 10 bases, with 22 bases remaining between them. The CDR3 nucleotides read TGTGCCAGCAGCCCTCTTGCGGGCCTAACAAGGGAGCAGTTCTTC. This codes for CASSPLAGLTREQFF.

J is TRBJ1-3 and V is TRBV10-3; D is uncertain. V shed 4 bases and J shed 4 bases, with 2 bases lying between them. Germline CDR1 ENHRY, CDR2 SYGVKD. The CDR3 loop spans 11 amino acids. The CDR3 reads CAISAGNTIYF. The CDR3 DNA follows: TGTGCCATCAGTGCAGGAAACACCATATATTTT.

This clonotype was detected ten times or more. The chain carries TRBV11-2 and TRBJ1-3; D perhaps matches TRBD1 (6 bases). This CDR3 comprises 16 residues. V shed 1 base and J shed 0 bases, with 10 bases lying between them. CDR1 SGHAT and CDR2 FQNNGV come from the germline V gene. The CDR3: CASSLGLRGSGNTIYF. DNA of the CDR3: TGTGCCAGCAGCTTAGGACTCAGGGGCTCTGGAAACACCATATATTTT.

This clonotype was seen repeatedly, ten times or more. The J gene is TRBJ2-7, the V gene TRBV30; D not resolved. The CDR3 length is 13 residues. Germline V lookup: CDR1 GTSNPN, CDR2 SVGIG (reference sequence). Trimming pared 3 bases from V and 6 bases from J, leaving 15 bases between. CDR3 sequence: CAWSLERFREQYF. The CDR3 DNA reads as TGTGCCTGGAGCCTCGAAAGGTTCCGCGAGCAGTACTTC. The full variable domain, its missing parts supplied by reference TRBV30 and TRBJ2-7, is SQTIHQWPATLVQPVGSPLSLECTVEGTSNPNLYWYRQAAGRGLQLLFYSVGIGQISSEVPQNLSASRPQDRQFILSSKKLLLSDSGFYLCAWSLERFREQYFGPGTRLTVT.

V and J are TRBV5-1 and TRBJ2-5; TRBD1 might be the D (5 bases). From germline, CDR1 is SGHRS and CDR2 YFSETQ. The CDR3 loop spans 14 amino acids. Between the trimmed V and J ends, which lost 1 base and 2 bases, there was a span of 9 bases. DNA for the CDR3: TGCGCCAGCAGCTTGACCACAGGTCAAGAGACCCAGTACTTC. Translation: CASSLTTGQETQYF.

This clonotype was recorded many times. This chain connects TRBV27 to TRBJ2-5, with D perhaps TRBD2 (6 bases). The CDR3 is made up of 15 amino acids. Trimming stripped 5 bases from V and 0 bases from J, with 13 bases between. Per germline, CDR1 MNHEY and CDR2 SMNVEV (reference sequence). The CDR3 DNA follows: TGTGCCAGCAGTCCTGGGGACTCATACCAAGAGACCCAGTACTTC. Residues: CASSPGDSYQETQYF.

V gene TRBV7-2 combines with J gene TRBJ1-5; D remains unclear. Trimming left V 1 base short and J 0 bases short, with 7 bases between. The CDR3 is made up of 15 amino acids. Germline V gene data show CDR1 as SGHTA and CDR2 as FQGNSA. This CDR3 reads CASSLVRYSNQPQHF. CDR3 nucleotide sequence: TGTGCCAGCAGCTTAGTTAGGTATAGCAATCAGCCCCAGCATTTT.

This clonotype was found many times. This chain joins TRBV21-1 and TRBJ1-1; no DNA check was done on the table's D call, TRBD1. TRBV21-1 is annotated as a pseudogene. There are 15 residues in the CDR3. DNA of the CDR3: TGTGCCAGCAGCAAAACTGGACAGAAGAACACTGAAGCTTTCTTT. Translation gives CASSKTGQKNTEAFF.

This clonotype was counted at least ten times. V and J are TRBV12-3 or TRBV12-4 and TRBJ2-7; a possible D gene is TRBD1 (5 bases). The CDR3 has 15 residues. Deletions cut 5 bases from V and 0 bases from J, with 14 bases between. CDR3: CASSTRLGVSYEQYF. In DNA, the CDR3 is TGTGCCAGCAGTACCCGCCTAGGGGTCTCCTACGAGCAGTACTTC.

This clonotype was seen ten or more times. The rearrangement joins TRBV2 to TRBJ2-3, with D unresolved. Trimming shortened V by 5 bases and J by 2 bases, and 14 bases separated the two germline ends. The V gene's germline CDR1 is SNHLY and CDR2 FYNNEI. There are 15 residues in the CDR3. The CDR3 DNA reads TGTGCCAGCAGTATCAGCGCCTCTATCACAGATACGCAGTATTTT. This gives the protein CASSISASITDTQYF.

This clonotype was observed many times. The chain carries TRBV20-1 and TRBJ1-6; D remains ambiguous. The CDR3 has 19 amino acids. Germline loops: CDR1 DFQATT, CDR2 SNEGSKA (reference sequence). Trimming took off 3 bases at V and 8 bases at J, with 29 bases between the two ends. The DNA for the CDR3 is TGCAGTGCTAGGACACTGGCTGGTGGCGGCCGATCACAATATTCACCCCTCCACTTT. Translation gives CSARTLAGGGRSQYSPLHF.

The V call is TRBV19, the J call TRBJ1-5, with TRBD1 as a possible D gene (5 bases). Germline values: CDR1 LNHDA, CDR2 SQIVND (reference sequence). Trimming took 9 bases from V and 0 from J, leaving 12 bases between them. There are 14 residues in the CDR3. The CDR3 sequence is CASRGTDSNQPQHF. In DNA form, the CDR3 reads TGTGCCAGCCGCGGGACGGATAGCAATCAGCCCCAGCATTTT.

There are many counts of this clonotype. The V and J genes are TRBV12-3 or TRBV12-4 and TRBJ1-5; 10 bases are a match to TRBD1. The CDR3 runs to 17 residues. V was clipped by 1 base and J by 0 bases; unmatched bases: 3. The CDR3 nucleotides are TGTGCCAGCAGTTTAGAGGGGACAGGGGTTAGCAATCAGCCCCAGCATTTT. This encodes CASSLEGTGVSNQPQHF.